This entry is about one T cell receptor beta chain. This sample is part of a study of shared clonotypes between healthy human individuals. Study context: Serving as donors were two women and a few men, whose ages spanned 18 to 49.

The length of the CDR3 is 13 residues. V was cut by 0 bases and J by 4 bases, with 7 bases left in between. CDR1 is SGHRS, CDR2 YFSETQ, per germline. TCRdb keeps only in-frame clones here, not all; method: immunoSEQ multiplex PCR. The sample yields about 520,000 clones, around 80% seen once. Healthy and HIV-negative, the adult donors had no recent acute infections or vaccinations. The chain carries TRBV5-1 and TRBJ1-2; D is uncertain. This clonotype was obtained from a woman aged 40 to 49 in good health. Some clones in this sample may be carry-over from other donors' samples. Material for sequencing was PBMCs. CDR3 DNA sequence: TGCGCCAGCAGCTTGGCCATCCCCTATGGCTACACCTTC. Protein product: CASSLAIPYGYTF.